The sequence of this T cell receptor beta chain was determined in a study of blood T cell dynamics during melanoma immunotherapy. Broader study findings: Whether repertoire-driving clones were melanoma-specific could not be determined.

Each bulk PBMC sample had about 330 ng DNA loaded. Profiled with immunoSEQ multiplex PCR; TCRdb holds only in-frame clones, not every one. In the table there are 25,000 to 35,000 clones, approximately 88% of which are singletons. Turning to this clone: Its specificity is unknown.

Germline V CDR1 and CDR2: MNHEY, SVGAGI. CDR3 size: 14 residues. V dropped 7 bases and J dropped 3 bases, with 12 bases sitting between them. Time point in this sample: week 3, after first cycle of checkpoint inhibitor. Disease control meant complete response, partial response or stable disease at 12 weeks. This TCR came from a human donor with melanoma. The source material was blood, sampled from a patient treated with checkpoint blockade. The rearrangement uses TRBV6-5 and TRBJ1-4; TRBD1 might be the D (5 bases). The CDR3 DNA reads as TGTGCCAGCACCGCGACAGTTTCTAATGAAAAACTGTTTTTT. This encodes CASTATVSNEKLFF.